These 3 T cell receptor beta chains originate from one sample sequenced in a study of cytomegalovirus exposure and HLA in healthy donors. PCR involved 60 Vbeta and 13 Jbeta primers. Method: immunoSEQ multiplex PCR; TCRdb's copy keeps in-frame clones and lacks some. The sample has 150,000 to 200,000 clones; about four fifths are singletons. Input material: PBMCs. The source is a man in his late teens or twenties in good health and CMV-seronegative.

The chain recombines TRBV11-2 with TRBJ2-7; TRBD1 might be the D (6 bases). Germline CDR1 is SGHAT and CDR2 is FQNNGV. The V end lost 2 bases, the J end lost 1 base, and 9 bases lay between the germline ends. This CDR3 contains 14 residues. The CDR3 DNA reads as TGTGCCAGCAGCTTAAGGGGGTTGTCCTACGAGCAGTACTTC. Amino acids: CASSLRGLSYEQYF.

The V gene is TRBV27, the J gene TRBJ1-5; 7 bases map to TRBD1. The J segment lost 5 bases and the V segment lost 5 bases, leaving 15 bases of the junction unmatched. The CDR3 runs to 17 residues. Germline assignment: CDR1 MNHEY and CDR2 SMNVEV (reference sequence). The CDR3 is CASSVRQGIGFDQPQHF. In nucleotides, the CDR3 is TGTGCCAGCAGTGTAAGACAGGGAATCGGATTTGATCAGCCCCAGCATTTT.

The rearrangement uses TRBV30 and TRBJ2-7; D ambiguous. V gave up 2 bases and J gave up 2 bases, with 13 bases separating them. This CDR3 region has 14 residues. Germline CDR1 is GTSNPN and CDR2 is SVGIG (reference sequence). The CDR3 DNA reads as TGTGCCTGGAGTTCCTCCGGTCTTGCCTACGAGCAGTACTTC. It codes for CAWSSSGLAYEQYF.